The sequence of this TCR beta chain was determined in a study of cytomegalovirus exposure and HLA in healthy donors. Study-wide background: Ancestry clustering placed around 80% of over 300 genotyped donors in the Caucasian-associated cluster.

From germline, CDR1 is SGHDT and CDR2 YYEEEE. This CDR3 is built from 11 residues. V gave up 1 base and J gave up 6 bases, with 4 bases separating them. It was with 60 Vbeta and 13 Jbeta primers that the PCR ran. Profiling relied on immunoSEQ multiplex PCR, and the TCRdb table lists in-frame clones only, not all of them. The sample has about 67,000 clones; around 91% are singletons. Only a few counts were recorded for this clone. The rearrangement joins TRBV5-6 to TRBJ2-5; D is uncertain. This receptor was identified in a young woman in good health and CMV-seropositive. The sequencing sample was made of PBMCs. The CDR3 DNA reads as TGTGCCAGCAGCTTGTATCAGACCCAGTACTTC. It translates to CASSLYQTQYF.